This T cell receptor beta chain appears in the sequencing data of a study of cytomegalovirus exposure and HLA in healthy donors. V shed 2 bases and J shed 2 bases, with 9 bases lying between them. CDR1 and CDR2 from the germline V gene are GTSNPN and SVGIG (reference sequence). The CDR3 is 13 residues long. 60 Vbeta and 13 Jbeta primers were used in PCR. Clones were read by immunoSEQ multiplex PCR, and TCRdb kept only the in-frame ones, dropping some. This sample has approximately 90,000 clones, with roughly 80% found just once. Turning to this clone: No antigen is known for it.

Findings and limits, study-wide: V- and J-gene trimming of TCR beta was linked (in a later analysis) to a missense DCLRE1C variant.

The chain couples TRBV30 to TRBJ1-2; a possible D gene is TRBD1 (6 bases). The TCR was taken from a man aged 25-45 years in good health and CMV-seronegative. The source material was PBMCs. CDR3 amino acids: CAWSNGQNYGYTF. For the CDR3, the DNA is TGTGCCTGGAGTAACGGACAGAACTATGGCTACACCTTC.